Each of the 2 T cell receptor beta chains below was sequenced from the same sample in a study of cytomegalovirus exposure and HLA in healthy donors. The primer mix had 60 Vbeta and 13 Jbeta primers. The table came from immunoSEQ multiplex PCR; TCRdb's copy has only in-frame clones and leaves some out. This table has 80,000 to 130,000 clones, about 68% appearing once. The sequencing sample was made of PBMCs. Receptors originate from a male donor in good health and CMV-seropositive.

The chain uses TRBV6-1 and TRBJ1-2, with D perhaps TRBD1 (6 bases). The germline CDR1 and CDR2 sequences are MNHNS and SASEGT. The CDR3 consists of 14 residues. The V gene lost 4 bases and the J gene lost 4 bases, with 13 bases spanning the gap. CDR3 residues: CASSAEQGGYGYTF. DNA for the CDR3: TGTGCCAGCAGTGCCGAACAGGGCGGCTATGGCTACACCTTC.

The V and J genes are TRBV5-1 and TRBJ1-1; no firm D call. This CDR3 contains 14 residues. Trimming removed 0 bases at V and 0 bases at J, with 6 bases between. The V gene's germline CDR1 is SGHRS and CDR2 YFSETQ. CDR3 nucleotides: TGCGCCAGCAGCTTGGCACAAATGAACACTGAAGCTTTCTTT. Protein product: CASSLAQMNTEAFF. Together with reference TRBV5-1 and TRBJ1-1, the CDR3 gives the full variable domain: KAGVTQTPRYLIKTRGQQVTLSCSPISGHRSVSWYQQTPGQGLQFLFEYFSETQRNKGNFPGRFSGRQFSNSRSEMNVSTLELGDSALYLCASSLAQMNTEAFFGQGTRLTVV.